The clone carrying this T cell receptor beta chain has more than one count but fewer than ten. The antigen remains unidentified. This CDR3 region has 14 residues. The germline gives CDR1 PRHDT, CDR2 FYEKMQ (reference sequence). V was pared by 10 bases and J by 9 bases, with 24 bases between. All of the isolated RNA was reverse transcribed, so expressed TCRB transcripts were sequenced. Naive, central memory and regulatory T cell samples averaged about 3.57 million immunoSEQ reads each. Using immunoSEQ multiplex PCR, the repertoire was profiled, and TCRdb retains in-frame clones only, with some absent. This table has 120,000 to 150,000 clones, approximately 13% appearing once. The sample comes from a study of beta chain features in type 1 diabetes. Across the whole study: Examination spanned approximately 110 million sorted cells from all samples. Study conclusions and caveats: HLA effects on TCRB rearrangement stayed unresolved here. Shortening that was moderate but significant affected the TCRB CDR3s of Type 1 diabetes patients in all four CD4+ subsets.

What was sequenced was central memory CD4+ T cells from blood. The rearrangement joins TRBV13 to TRBJ1-1; the D gene is possibly TRBD1 (5 bases). The TCR sequence derives from a man younger than 35 with type 1 diabetes. CDR3 sequence: CAITTKGKIGQAFF. DNA for the CDR3: TGTGCCATTACGACCAAGGGGAAGATAGGGCAAGCTTTCTTT.